The sequence of this T cell receptor (beta chain) was determined in a study of fetal regulatory T cell absence and autoimmunity. Whole-study context: Without clinical diabetes, IPEX patients showed exocrine pancreas autoimmunity.

CDR1 is SGHRS, CDR2 YFSETQ, per germline. The CDR3 spans 15 residues. Trimming at V came to 5 bases and at J to 0 bases, leaving 6 bases not matched to a gene. This was a survey-level run. Data came from immunoSEQ multiplex PCR; TCRdb stores just in-frame clones and leaves some out. The sample shows around 100,000 clones, 72% of them seen only once. Overall study findings and caveats: Cord blood and pancreas showed broadly similar TRB gene family usage. Pancreas TCRs were oligoclonally enriched versus cord blood, some clones over 85-fold.

This clone was seen only a few times. Its cognate antigen is unknown. What was sequenced was pancreas tissue. The source is a male donor with IPEX syndrome. V gene TRBV5-1 combines with J gene TRBJ2-7, with 9 bases lining up with TRBD1. DNA of the CDR3: TGCGCCAGCAGACTAGGGACAGGGCCCTCCTACGAGCAGTACTTC. Its translation is CASRLGTGPSYEQYF.